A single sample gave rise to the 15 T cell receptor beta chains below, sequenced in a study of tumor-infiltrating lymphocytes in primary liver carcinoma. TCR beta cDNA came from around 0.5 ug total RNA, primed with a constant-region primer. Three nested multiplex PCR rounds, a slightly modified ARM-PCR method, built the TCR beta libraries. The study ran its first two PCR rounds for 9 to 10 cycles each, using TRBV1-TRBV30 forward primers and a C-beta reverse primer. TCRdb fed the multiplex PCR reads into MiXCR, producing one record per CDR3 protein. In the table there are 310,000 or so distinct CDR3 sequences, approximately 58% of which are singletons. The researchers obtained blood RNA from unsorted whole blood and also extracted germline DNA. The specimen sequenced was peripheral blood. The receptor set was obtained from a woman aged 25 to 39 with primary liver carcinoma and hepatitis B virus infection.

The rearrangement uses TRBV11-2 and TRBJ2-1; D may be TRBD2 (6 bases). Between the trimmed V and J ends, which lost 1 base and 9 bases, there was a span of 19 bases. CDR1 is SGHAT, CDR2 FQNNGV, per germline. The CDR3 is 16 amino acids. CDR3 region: CASSLGLALVDLEQFF. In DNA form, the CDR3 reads TGTGCCAGCAGCTTAGGCCTAGCGCTCGTCGACCTTGAGCAGTTCTTC.

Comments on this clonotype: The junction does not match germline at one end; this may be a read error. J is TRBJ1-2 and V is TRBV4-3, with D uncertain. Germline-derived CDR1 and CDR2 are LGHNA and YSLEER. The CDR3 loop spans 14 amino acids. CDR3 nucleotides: TGTGCCAGCAGCACTGAGATGGAGATCTATGGCTACACGTTC. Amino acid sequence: CASSTEMEIYGYTF.

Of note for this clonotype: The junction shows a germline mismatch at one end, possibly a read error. The CDR3 loop reads CAGSETLPGGAANTGEMFF. In nucleotides, the CDR3 is TGTGCCGGCAGTGAAACCCTTCCCGGGGGCGCCGCGAACACCGGGGAGATGTTCTTT. V is TRBV6-1 and J is TRBJ2-2; possibly TRBD1 or TRBD2 for D (6 bases each). The germline CDR1 and CDR2 sequences are MNHNS and SASEGT. The length of the CDR3 is 19 residues.

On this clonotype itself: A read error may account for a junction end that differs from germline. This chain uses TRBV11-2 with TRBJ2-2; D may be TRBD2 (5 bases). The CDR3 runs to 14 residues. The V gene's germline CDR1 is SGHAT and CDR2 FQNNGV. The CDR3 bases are TGTGCCAGCAGCTTAGGTTTAACGGCCGGGGAGCTGTTCTTT. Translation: CASSLGLTAGELFF.

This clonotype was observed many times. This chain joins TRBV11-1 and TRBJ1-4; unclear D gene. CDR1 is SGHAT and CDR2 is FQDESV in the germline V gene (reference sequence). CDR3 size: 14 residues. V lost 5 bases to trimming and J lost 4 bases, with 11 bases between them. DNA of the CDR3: TGTGCCAGCAGCAAGGACGAGATTAATGAAAAACTGTTTTTT. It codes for CASSKDEINEKLFF.

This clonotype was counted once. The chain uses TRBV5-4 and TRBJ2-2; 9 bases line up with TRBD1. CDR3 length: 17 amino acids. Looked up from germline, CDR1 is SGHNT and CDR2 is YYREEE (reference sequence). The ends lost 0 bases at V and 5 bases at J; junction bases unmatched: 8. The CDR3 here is CASSLAAGQGQTGELFF. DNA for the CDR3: TGTGCCAGCAGCTTGGCAGCGGGACAGGGACAAACCGGGGAGCTGTTTTTT.

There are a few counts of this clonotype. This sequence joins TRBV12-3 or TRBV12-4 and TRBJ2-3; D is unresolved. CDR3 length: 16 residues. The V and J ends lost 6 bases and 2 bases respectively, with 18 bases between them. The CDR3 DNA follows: TGTGCCAGCAGCCCCGGGCTTCGACCTTCCACAGATACGCAGTATTTT. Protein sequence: CASSPGLRPSTDTQYF.

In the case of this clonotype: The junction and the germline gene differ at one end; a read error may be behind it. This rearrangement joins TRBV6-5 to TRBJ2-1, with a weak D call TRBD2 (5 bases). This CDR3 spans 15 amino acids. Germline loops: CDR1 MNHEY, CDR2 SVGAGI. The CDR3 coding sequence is TGTGCTAGCAGCCCTACTAGGAGAATCTACAATGAGCGGTTCTTC. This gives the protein CASSPTRRIYNERFF.

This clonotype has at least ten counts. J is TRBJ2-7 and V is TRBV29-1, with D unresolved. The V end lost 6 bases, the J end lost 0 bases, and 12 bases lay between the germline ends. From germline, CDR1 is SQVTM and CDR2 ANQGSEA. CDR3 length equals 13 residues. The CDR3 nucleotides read TGCAGCGTAGGCGACGCAAACTCCTACGAGCAGTACTTC. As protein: CSVGDANSYEQYF.

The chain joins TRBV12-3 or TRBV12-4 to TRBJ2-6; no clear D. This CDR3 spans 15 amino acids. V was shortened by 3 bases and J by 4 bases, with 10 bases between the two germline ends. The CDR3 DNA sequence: TGTGCCAGCAGTTTGCGGCAAGGAGGGGCCAACGTCCTGACTTTC. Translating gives CASSLRQGGANVLTF.

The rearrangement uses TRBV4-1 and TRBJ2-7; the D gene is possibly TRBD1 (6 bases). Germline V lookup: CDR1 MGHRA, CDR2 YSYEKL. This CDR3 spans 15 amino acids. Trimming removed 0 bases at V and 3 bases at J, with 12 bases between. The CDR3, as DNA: TGCGCCAGCAGCCAAGACGCACAGGGCAACTACGAGCAGTACTTC. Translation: CASSQDAQGNYEQYF.

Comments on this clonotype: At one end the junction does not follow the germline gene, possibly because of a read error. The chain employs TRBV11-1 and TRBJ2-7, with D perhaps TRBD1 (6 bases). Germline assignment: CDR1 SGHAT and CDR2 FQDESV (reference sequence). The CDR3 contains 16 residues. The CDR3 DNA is TGTGCCAGCTGCTTAGACGGCGGTGTTTGGGACAATGAGCAGTACTTC. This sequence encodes CASCLDGGVWDNEQYF.

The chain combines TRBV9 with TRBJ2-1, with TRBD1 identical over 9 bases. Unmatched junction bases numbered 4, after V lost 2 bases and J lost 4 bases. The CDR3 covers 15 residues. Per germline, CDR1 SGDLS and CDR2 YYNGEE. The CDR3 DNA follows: TGTGCCAGCAGCGTTGCCGGGACAGGGTACAATGAGCAGTTCTTC. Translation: CASSVAGTGYNEQFF.

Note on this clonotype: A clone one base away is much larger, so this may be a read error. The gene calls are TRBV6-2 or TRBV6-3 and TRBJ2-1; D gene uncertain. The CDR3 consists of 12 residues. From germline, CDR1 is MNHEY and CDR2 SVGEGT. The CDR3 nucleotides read TGTGCCAGCAGTATCATAAACAATGAGGAGTTCTTC. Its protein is CASSIINNEEFF.

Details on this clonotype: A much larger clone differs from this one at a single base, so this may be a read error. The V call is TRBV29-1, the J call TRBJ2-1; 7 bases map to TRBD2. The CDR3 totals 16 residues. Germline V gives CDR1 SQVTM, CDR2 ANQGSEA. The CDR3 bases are TGCAGCGCAGAGTCGGCAGGGAGGGTATCTTACAATGGGCAGTTCTTC. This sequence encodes CSAESAGRVSYNGQFF.